These T cell receptor beta chains were read from a single sample in a study of T cell responses to AZD1222 COVID-19 vaccine. Assay: immunoSEQ multiplex PCR; the TCRdb copy retains only in-frame clones and omits some. The repertoire has 100,000 to 150,000 clones, roughly 92% of them found once; the top ten carry approximately 1.2%. The sequenced sample was peripheral blood, obtained 28 days after the second AZD1222 dose. All receptors come from an adult who received the AZD1222 COVID-19 vaccine. Each CDR3 is given with its conserved first and last residue. Fields, in order: J gene, V gene, D gene, clone size, CDR3 DNA, CDR3 protein. The D gene is left open where the match is weak. The size entry is marked missing in some rows and otherwise reads once, few, many or a size class.

j_call: TRBJ1-1
v_call: TRBV19
d_call: .
clone_size: .
cdr3_nt: TGTGCCAGTAGATCAGGGGCCATGAACACTGAAGCTTTCTTT
cdr3_aa: CASRSGAMNTEAFF

j_call: TRBJ1-2
v_call: TRBV9
d_call: .
clone_size: .
cdr3_nt: TGTGCCAGCCACAGGCGCCCTGAGGGCTACACCTTC
cdr3_aa: CASHRRPEGYTF

j_call: TRBJ1-1
v_call: TRBV18
d_call: .
clone_size: few
cdr3_nt: TGTGCCAGCTCCCGACCCCCGGGCACTGAAGCTTTCTTT
cdr3_aa: CASSRPPGTEAFF

j_call: TRBJ2-2
v_call: TRBV19
d_call: .
clone_size: .
cdr3_nt: TGTGCCAGTAGTATACGAGGTCCTCACACCGGGGAGCTGTTTTTT
cdr3_aa: CASSIRGPHTGELFF

j_call: TRBJ2-6
v_call: TRBV28
d_call: .
clone_size: .
cdr3_nt: TGTGCCAGCAGTTCCATCACAGGGACAGGGGCCAACGTCCTGACTTTC
cdr3_aa: CASSSITGTGANVLTF

j_call: TRBJ2-1
v_call: TRBV11-3
d_call: .
clone_size: few
cdr3_nt: TGTGCCAGCAGCTTAGACGGACTCGACAATGAGCAGTTCTTC
cdr3_aa: CASSLDGLDNEQFF

j_call: TRBJ2-7
v_call: TRBV7-3
d_call: TRBD2
clone_size: .
cdr3_nt: TGTGCCAGCAGCTTAACAGGACTAGCTAGGGACGAGCAGTACTTC
cdr3_aa: CASSLTGLARDEQYF

j_call: TRBJ1-1
v_call: TRBV7-2
d_call: .
clone_size: .
cdr3_nt: TGTGCCAGCAGCTTGGTCGTTAACACTGAAGCTTTCTTT
cdr3_aa: CASSLVVNTEAFF

j_call: TRBJ1-3
v_call: TRBV4-2
d_call: .
clone_size: .
cdr3_nt: TGTGCCAGCAGCCAAGAGACCACAGGATTCTCTGGAAACACCATATATTTT
cdr3_aa: CASSQETTGFSGNTIYF

j_call: TRBJ1-5
v_call: TRBV12-3/TRBV12-4
d_call: .
clone_size: .
cdr3_nt: TGTGCCAGCAGTTTCGGGGATCGTCAGCCCCAGCATTTT
cdr3_aa: CASSFGDRQPQHF

j_call: TRBJ1-1
v_call: TRBV21-1
d_call: .
clone_size: .
cdr3_nt: TGTGCCAGCAGCAAAGAGAACAGGGGGCGAACTGAAGCTTTCTTT
cdr3_aa: CASSKENRGRTEAFF

j_call: TRBJ2-5
v_call: TRBV3-1/TRBV3-2
d_call: TRBD2
clone_size: .
cdr3_nt: TGTGCCAGCAGCCAAGTAAGACTAGCGGGTTACCAAGAGACCCAGTACTTC
cdr3_aa: CASSQVRLAGYQETQYF

j_call: TRBJ2-1
v_call: TRBV10-3
d_call: .
clone_size: .
cdr3_nt: TGTGCCATCAGTGAAGGGTCGGGGGTCAATGAGCAGTTCTTC
cdr3_aa: CAISEGSGVNEQFF

j_call: TRBJ1-4
v_call: TRBV4-2
d_call: .
clone_size: once
cdr3_nt: TGTGCCAGCAGCCAAGAATTGAGGGTGGGTGGGGGGAAAGTAAATGAAAAACTGTTTTTT
cdr3_aa: CASSQELRVGGGKVNEKLFF

j_call: TRBJ2-7
v_call: TRBV21-1
d_call: .
clone_size: .
cdr3_nt: TGTGCCAGCAGGCGGGGGACTCACTTTGACTACGAGCAGTACTTC
cdr3_aa: CASRRGTHFDYEQYF

j_call: TRBJ2-2
v_call: TRBV6-2/TRBV6-3
d_call: .
clone_size: .
cdr3_nt: TGTGCCAGCAGTTCCGGGAGCAACACCGGGGAGCTGTTTTTT
cdr3_aa: CASSSGSNTGELFF

j_call: TRBJ2-7
v_call: TRBV18
d_call: .
clone_size: .
cdr3_nt: TGTGCCAGCTCACCACTACAGGGTAACGAGCAGTACTTC
cdr3_aa: CASSPLQGNEQYF

j_call: TRBJ1-1
v_call: TRBV6-5
d_call: .
clone_size: .
cdr3_nt: TGTGCCAGCAGTCCTGGCCTTGGAGCTTTCTTT
cdr3_aa: CASSPGLGAFF

j_call: TRBJ2-5
v_call: TRBV7-9
d_call: .
clone_size: .
cdr3_nt: TGTGCCAGCAGCTTACAGGGAAGGATTGAGGAGACCCAGTACTTC
cdr3_aa: CASSLQGRIEETQYF

j_call: TRBJ2-1
v_call: TRBV5-6
d_call: TRBD2
clone_size: .
cdr3_nt: TGTGCCAGCAGCCCCCTAGCGGGAGCCTACAATGAGCAGTTCTTC
cdr3_aa: CASSPLAGAYNEQFF

j_call: TRBJ1-2
v_call: TRBV5-1
d_call: .
clone_size: .
cdr3_nt: TGCGCCAGCAGCTTGAACCTGTCTCCCGGCTATGGCTACACCTTC
cdr3_aa: CASSLNLSPGYGYTF

j_call: TRBJ1-6
v_call: TRBV27
d_call: TRBD1
clone_size: .
cdr3_nt: TGTGCCAGCAGGCCCGGGACAGGGACTTATGTGAATTCACCCCTCCACTTT
cdr3_aa: CASRPGTGTYVNSPLHF

j_call: TRBJ2-6
v_call: TRBV19
d_call: .
clone_size: .
cdr3_nt: TGTGCCAGTAGACAAACAGGGTGGGCCAACGTCCTGACTTTC
cdr3_aa: CASRQTGWANVLTF

j_call: TRBJ2-2
v_call: TRBV2
d_call: TRBD1
clone_size: .
cdr3_nt: TGTGCCAGCAGGGGACAGGGCGTTTGGGGCACCGGGGAGCTGTTTTTT
cdr3_aa: CASRGQGVWGTGELFF

j_call: TRBJ1-1
v_call: TRBV19
d_call: .
clone_size: .
cdr3_nt: TGTGCCAGTAGTATACGAGCCAACACTGAAGCTTTCTTT
cdr3_aa: CASSIRANTEAFF

j_call: TRBJ1-1
v_call: TRBV14
d_call: .
clone_size: .
cdr3_nt: TGTGCCAGCAGCCAAGCGTCGAAGGGTCTGGGCACTGAAGCTTTCTTT
cdr3_aa: CASSQASKGLGTEAFF

j_call: TRBJ2-5
v_call: TRBV11-3
d_call: .
clone_size: .
cdr3_nt: TGTGCCAGCAGCTGGCGCGGCCAAGAGACCCAGTACTTC
cdr3_aa: CASSWRGQETQYF

j_call: TRBJ2-1
v_call: TRBV3-1/TRBV3-2
d_call: TRBD2
clone_size: .
cdr3_nt: TGTGCCAGCAGCCCCACTAGCGGGTCATACAATGAGCAGTTCTTC
cdr3_aa: CASSPTSGSYNEQFF

j_call: TRBJ2-7
v_call: TRBV27
d_call: TRBD1
clone_size: .
cdr3_nt: TGTGCCAGCAGTGAAACCTACACAGGGGCCGAGCAGTACTTC
cdr3_aa: CASSETYTGAEQYF

j_call: TRBJ2-7
v_call: TRBV3-1/TRBV3-2
d_call: TRBD2
clone_size: .
cdr3_nt: TGTGCCAGCAGCCAAGGGGCACTAGCGGGAGTATACGAGCAGTACTTC
cdr3_aa: CASSQGALAGVYEQYF

j_call: TRBJ2-3
v_call: TRBV24-1
d_call: .
clone_size: .
cdr3_nt: TGTGCCACCAGTGCCGGATACAGCACAGATACGCAGTATTTT
cdr3_aa: CATSAGYSTDTQYF

j_call: TRBJ2-7
v_call: TRBV5-1
d_call: .
clone_size: .
cdr3_nt: TGCGCCAGCAGCACCCGGGGTGAGCAGTACTTC
cdr3_aa: CASSTRGEQYF

j_call: TRBJ1-5
v_call: TRBV19
d_call: .
clone_size: .
cdr3_nt: TGTGCCAGTGGGGGACAAAGCTATCAGCCCCAGCATTTT
cdr3_aa: CASGGQSYQPQHF